This TCR beta chain derives from a study of a mutant IDH1 vaccine in newly diagnosed glioma (dated by TCRdb to 2020 to 2023). Study-wide context: In the chemotherapy-containing groups, vaccination started alongside temozolomide cycles, whereas in patients who had radiotherapy alone it started 4-6 weeks after radiotherapy. The week-35 safety follow-up was designated visit V12, and the week-47 end of study was designated visit V13. Longitudinal TCRB deep sequencing was done for 25 treated patients, wherever samples were available for exploratory analyses. Prior to enrollment, patients had been given standard therapy consisting of radiotherapy alone, temozolomide alone, or radiochemotherapy with temozolomide, with the combination given to most patients. Of the roughly 30 treated patients, approximately 62% were male and about 38% were female, and the mean age was approximately 40 years. Peripheral blood samples were drawn at six visits, namely V03 (baseline), V05, V07, V10, V12 and V13.

Library construction relied on the immunoSEQ multiplex PCR assay. Following the manufacturer's protocol, the hsTCRB Kit was used to amplify rearranged TCR beta chain sequences. An Illumina MiSeq was used to sequence the TCRB libraries. On the study's bioinformatics: Demultiplexing, trimming and gene mapping were performed with the kit vendor's proprietary platform. The table was pulled from immuneACCESS by TCRdb, which kept in-frame rearrangements only. Such tables lose some clones; where checked, under half of the loss comes from unresolved V genes, and the rest has no known cause. That table is the source of V, J and clone size, and D and trimming were worked out from the DNA. The sample data list approximately 61,000 clones, and roughly 76% of these were observed just once. The ten top clones hold 5% to 7% of the sample. Overall results and qualifications from the work: Across multiple MHC alleles, vaccine-induced immune responses were seen in around 93% of patients. The authors stated that sample limitations prevented analyses of patient blood samples from being reproduced. Pseudoprogression seemed to be unrelated to changes in the top peripheral T cell clonotypes found by TCRB sequencing. PBMC samples for TCRB deep sequencing were selected based on availability.

Taken from the germline V gene (reference sequence), the CDR1 and CDR2 loops are GTSNPN and SVGIG. Taken from cysteine to phenylalanine, the CDR3 has 16 residues. This entry keeps only the CDR3 DNA: 48 bases, framed from base 1. V has 5 bases trimmed and J has 8 bases trimmed; junction bases matching no gene number 14. Per the publication, the time point label means: week 35, safety follow-up. Each vaccine dose, consisting of 300 ug of a 20-mer mutant IDH1 peptide in Montanide, was administered subcutaneously with topical imiquimod. Patients received eight vaccinations in weeks 1, 3, 5, 7, 11, 15, 19 and 23, corresponding to visits V03 through V10. Donors had newly diagnosed WHO grade 3 or 4 IDH1-mutant astrocytomas with loss of nuclear ATRX. The samples were drawn from NOA16, a multicentre, single-arm, open-label phase I trial in Germany that tested a mutant IDH1 peptide vaccine in humans for the first time. Genomic DNA for TCRB sequencing was isolated from EDTA blood with the DNeasy Blood and Tissue Kit.

A word on this clone: The antigen it binds to is not known. Base qualities are not recorded, but no much larger clone differs from it by a single base.

The material was PBMCs, obtained from a glioma patient whose treatment included an IDH1 peptide vaccine. Recombination linked TRBV30 to TRBJ1-6; TRBD1 lines up with 8 middle nucleotides. This clonotype was sampled from a man aged 40-49 years with glioma. The nucleotides are TGTGCCTGGGAGTTCGGGACAGGCCTCATCCATTCACCCCTCCACTTT. Its protein is CAWEFGTGLIHSPLHF.